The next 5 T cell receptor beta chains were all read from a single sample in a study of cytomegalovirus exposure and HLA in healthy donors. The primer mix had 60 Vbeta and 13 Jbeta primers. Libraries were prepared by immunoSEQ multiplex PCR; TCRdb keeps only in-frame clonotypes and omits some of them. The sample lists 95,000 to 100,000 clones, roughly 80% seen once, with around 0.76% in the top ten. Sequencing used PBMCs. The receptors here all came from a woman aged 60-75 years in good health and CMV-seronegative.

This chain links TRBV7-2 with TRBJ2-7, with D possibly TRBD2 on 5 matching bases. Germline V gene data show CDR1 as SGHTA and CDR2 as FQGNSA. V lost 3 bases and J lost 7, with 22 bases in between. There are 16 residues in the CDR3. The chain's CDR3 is CASSFAGRTRTGEQYF. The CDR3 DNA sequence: TGTGCCAGCAGCTTCGCCGGGCGGACTCGGACGGGGGAGCAGTACTTC.

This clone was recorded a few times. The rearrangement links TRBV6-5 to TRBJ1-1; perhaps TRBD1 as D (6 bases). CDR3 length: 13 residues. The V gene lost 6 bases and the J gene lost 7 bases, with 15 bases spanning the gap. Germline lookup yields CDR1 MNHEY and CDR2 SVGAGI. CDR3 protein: CASRNREYGEAFF. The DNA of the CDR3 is TGTGCCAGCAGAAACAGGGAGTACGGTGAAGCTTTCTTT.

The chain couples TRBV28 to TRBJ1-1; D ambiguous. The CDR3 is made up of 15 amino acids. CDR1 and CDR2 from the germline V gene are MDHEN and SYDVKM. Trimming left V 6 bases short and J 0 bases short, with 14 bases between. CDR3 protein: CASSYLGSMNTEAFF. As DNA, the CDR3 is TGTGCCAGCAGCTACCTGGGCAGCATGAACACTGAAGCTTTCTTT.

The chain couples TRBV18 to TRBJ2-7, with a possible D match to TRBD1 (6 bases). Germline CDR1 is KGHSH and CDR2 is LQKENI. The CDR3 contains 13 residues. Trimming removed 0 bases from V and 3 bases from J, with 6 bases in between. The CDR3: CASSPPDSYEQYF. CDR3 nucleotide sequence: TGTGCCAGCTCACCACCGGACAGCTACGAGCAGTACTTC.

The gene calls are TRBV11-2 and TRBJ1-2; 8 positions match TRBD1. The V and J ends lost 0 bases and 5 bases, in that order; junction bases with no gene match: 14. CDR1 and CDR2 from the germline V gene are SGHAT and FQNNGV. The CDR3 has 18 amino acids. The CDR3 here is CASSLDWHSGGRRYGYTF. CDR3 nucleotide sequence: TGTGCCAGCAGCTTAGATTGGCACTCAGGGGGCCGACGGTATGGCTACACCTTC.